Listed below are T cell receptor beta chains from one sample, sequenced in a study of blood T cells in healthy people across ages. TCRdb reprocessed the 5' RACE reads via MiXCR and lists one record per CDR3 protein. The sample carries roughly 680,000 distinct CDR3 sequences, about half recorded once. Sequenced material: blood. These receptors originate from a woman aged 55 to 70 in good health. Each CDR3 is given with its conserved first and last residue. The D gene is left open where the match is weak. Some rows have no size entry. The others give once, few or many, or a class for an expanded clone.

>-|TRBV28|TRBJ1-2|-
CASSLIPNGYTF
TGTGCCAGCAGTTTAATCCCCAATGGCTACACCTTC
>-|TRBV12-3/TRBV12-4|TRBJ2-4|once
CAGIFSYAGNSIQYF
TGTGCCGGCATCTTTAGCTACGCAGGGAATAGCATTCAGTACTTC
>-|TRBV29-1|TRBJ2-2|-
CSVETQRTGELFF
TGCAGCGTTGAGACGCAGCGGACCGGGGAGCTGTTTTTT
>-|TRBV29-1|TRBJ2-5|few
CSVSHGTETQYF
TGCAGCGTTTCACACGGGACCGAGACCCAGTACTTC
>-|TRBV6-6|TRBJ2-1|-
CASSYGRGPGINNEQFF
TGTGCCAGCAGTTACGGGAGAGGACCCGGGATCAACAATGAGCAGTTCTTC
>-|TRBV10-3|TRBJ2-1|-
CAISESIGELDNEQFF
TGTGCCATCAGTGAGTCTATAGGGGAGTTAGACAATGAGCAGTTCTTC
>-|TRBV10-3|TRBJ2-3|few
CAISERHGGGADTQYF
TGTGCCATCAGTGAACGGCATGGAGGTGGTGCAGATACGCAGTATTTT
>-|TRBV10-3|TRBJ2-5|many
CAISDSLGETQYF
TGTGCCATCAGTGACTCTCTGGGGGAGACCCAGTACTTC
>TRBD1|TRBV27|TRBJ2-4|-
CASSTGTDAAKNIQYF
TGTGCCAGCAGTACGGGGACAGACGCAGCCAAAAACATTCAGTACTTC
>-|TRBV24-1|TRBJ2-7|-
CATSDPGSYEQYF
TGTGCCACCAGTGATCCAGGCTCCTACGAGCAGTACTTC
>-|TRBV7-2|TRBJ1-4|few
CASSLGRSNEKLFF
TGTGCCAGCAGCTTAGGGAGATCGAATGAAAAACTGTTTTTT
>TRBD2|TRBV2|TRBJ2-7|-
CASSEEGSGSEQYF
TGTGCCAGCAGTGAAGAGGGTAGCGGGAGCGAGCAGTACTTC
>TRBD1|TRBV5-1|TRBJ1-2|-
CASSLADREWDGYTF
TGCGCCAGCAGCTTGGCCGACAGGGAATGGGATGGCTACACCTTC
>-|TRBV11-2|TRBJ2-7|few
CASSLGPTDTYEQYF
TGTGCCAGCAGCTTAGGTCCTACGGACACCTACGAGCAGTACTTC
>TRBD2|TRBV20-1|TRBJ2-7|few
CSASDRTSGSYEQYF
TGCAGTGCTAGCGACAGGACTAGCGGGAGCTACGAGCAGTACTTC
>TRBD2|TRBV28|TRBJ2-7|few
CASSSVAGAQYEQYF
TGTGCCAGCAGCTCCGTGGCGGGAGCACAGTACGAGCAGTACTTC
>TRBD1|TRBV6-1|TRBJ1-1|once
CASKGQINTEAFF
TGTGCCAGCAAGGGACAGATAAACACTGAAGCTTTCTTT
>-|TRBV6-2/TRBV6-3|TRBJ1-5|-
CASSLTLTVGRQPQHF
TGTGCCAGCAGTCTTACATTGACCGTGGGGAGGCAGCCCCAGCATTTT
>TRBD2|TRBV28|TRBJ2-1|-
CASSLWGSGTSYNEQFF
TGTGCCAGCAGTTTATGGGGTAGCGGGACCTCCTACAATGAGCAGTTCTTC
>-|TRBV12-3/TRBV12-4|TRBJ2-1|few
CASSPRGLGDNEQFF
TGTGCCAGCAGTCCCCGGGGCCTCGGGGACAATGAGCAGTTCTTC
>-|TRBV4-1|TRBJ2-7|once
CASSHLTPGPRNYEQYF
TGCGCCAGCAGCCACCTAACGCCGGGACCGAGAAACTACGAGCAGTACTTC
>TRBD1|TRBV15|TRBJ2-4|-
CATSRDLSTGAKNIQYF
TGTGCCACCAGCAGAGATTTAAGTACAGGGGCAAAAAACATTCAGTACTTC
>TRBD1|TRBV11-2|TRBJ2-5|-
CASSLGRGPPEGETQYF
TGTGCCAGCAGCTTAGGCAGGGGGCCGCCCGAGGGAGAGACCCAGTACTTC
>-|TRBV6-2/TRBV6-3|TRBJ2-7|many
CASSYGGEQYF
TGTGCCAGCAGTTACGGGGGCGAGCAGTACTTC
>-|TRBV18|TRBJ2-6|-
CASSRSQTSGANVPTF
TGTGCCAGCTCAAGATCTCAAACCTCTGGGGCCAACGTCCCGACTTTC
>-|TRBV12-3/TRBV12-4|TRBJ2-5|-
CASSFGTRWAANQETQYF
TGTGCCAGCAGTTTTGGGACCCGGTGGGCAGCCAACCAAGAGACCCAGTACTTC
>-|TRBV20-1|TRBJ2-1|-
CSARLGGGGEQFF
TGCAGTGCTAGACTGGGTGGGGGCGGTGAGCAGTTCTTC
>-|TRBV29-1|TRBJ2-3|-
CSGRLDYTDTQYF
TGCAGCGGACGACTCGACTACACAGATACGCAGTATTTT
>TRBD1|TRBV29-1|TRBJ2-3|-
CSANPTGGLDTQYF
TGCAGCGCTAATCCTACAGGGGGCCTAGATACGCAGTATTTT
>TRBD1|TRBV28|TRBJ1-2|-
CASRTSGGLNYGYTF
TGTGCCAGCAGGACCTCAGGGGGCCTTAACTATGGCTACACCTTC
>-|TRBV18|TRBJ2-4|-
CASSPPSGGENIQYF
TGTGCCAGCTCACCACCGTCCGGGGGCGAAAACATTCAGTACTTC
>-|TRBV20-1|TRBJ2-1|-
CSARGPGLYNEQFF
TGCAGTGCTAGAGGTCCGGGATTATACAATGAGCAGTTCTTC
>TRBD1|TRBV7-7|TRBJ2-5|few
CASSAGTGGRETQYF
TGTGCCAGCAGCGCCGGGACAGGGGGTCGAGAGACCCAGTACTTC
>-|TRBV9|TRBJ2-3|few
CASSARIASARGTDTQYF
TGTGCCAGCAGCGCCCGAATTGCTAGCGCGAGGGGGACAGATACGCAGTATTTT
>-|TRBV20-1|TRBJ1-1|-
CSVAAGSFVNTEAFF
TGCAGTGTTGCAGCCGGGAGTTTCGTGAACACTGAAGCTTTCTTT
>-|TRBV20-1|TRBJ2-1|-
CSTLPLARYNEQFF
TGCAGCACCCTTCCTCTAGCGAGGTACAATGAGCAGTTCTTC
>TRBD2|TRBV7-6|TRBJ2-7|-
CASSRKYSGSSYNEQYF
TGTGCCAGCAGTCGTAAATATAGCGGGAGCTCCTACAATGAGCAGTACTTC
>-|TRBV7-6|TRBJ2-2|-
CASSAGVTGELFF
TGTGCCAGCAGCGCAGGGGTTACCGGGGAGCTGTTTTTT
>-|TRBV9|TRBJ1-2|-
CASSVQALNDGYTF
TGTGCCAGCAGCGTGCAGGCCCTCAACGATGGCTACACCTTC